The T cell receptor beta chain under discussion was sequenced for a study of post-analysis software for immune sequencing data. Study-level background: Relapsing-remitting, secondary progressive and progressive-relapsing forms of multiple sclerosis all featured among disease courses. Overall study results and limits: Compared with controls, patients showed significantly lower normalized Chao1 diversity. In patients, TRBV5-6, TRBV5-1 and TRBV20-1 belonged to five TRBV segments found more frequently than in controls.

Built from TCR beta cDNA, the libraries had unique molecular identifiers in them. Each CDR3 protein gets one entry after TCRdb re-called the PCR reads with MiXCR. The data hold about 760,000 distinct CDR3 sequences, with approximately 30% observed a single time. V trimming: 7 bases; J trimming: 8 bases; junction bases outside the gene matches: 6. The CDR3 contains 13 residues. Points on this clonotype: Its antigen is unknown.

The sequence derives from a girl aged 10 to 17 with multiple sclerosis. The V call is TRBV12-3 or TRBV12-4, the J call TRBJ1-2; 11 positions match TRBD1. The sequencing input was blood. The CDR3 loop reads CASIPRTGGGYTF. CDR3 nucleotides: TGTGCCAGCATCCCGAGGACAGGGGGCGGCTACACCTTC.